What follows are 13 T cell receptor beta chains derived from one specimen sequenced in a study of T cells in Graves' hyperthyroidism and ophthalmopathy. Amplified regions were TCR beta CDR3 sequences from RNA transcripts. A set of HTBI primers served as the primers for a first-round RT-PCR of the TCR CDR3. MiXCR, run by TCRdb on the multiplex PCR reads, gives a single entry per CDR3 protein. Of about 250,000 distinct CDR3 sequences listed, about 20% are singletons. The specimen was blood. These receptors were obtained from a man younger than 40 with Graves' ophthalmopathy.

This clonotype was found a few times. The J gene is TRBJ2-7, the V gene TRBV5-1; D possibly corresponds to TRBD1 (6 bases). The CDR3 covers 15 residues. The V and J ends lost 1 base and 3 bases respectively, with 14 bases between them. The germline V gene has CDR1 SGHRS and CDR2 YFSETQ. The CDR3 sequence: CASSLIGGQSYEQYF. In nucleotides, the CDR3 is TGCGCCAGCAGCTTGATCGGCGGACAGAGCTACGAGCAGTACTTC. Based on the CDR3 plus reference TRBV5-1 and TRBJ2-7, the full variable domain is KAGVTQTPRYLIKTRGQQVTLSCSPISGHRSVSWYQQTPGQGLQFLFEYFSETQRNKGNFPGRFSGRQFSNSRSEMNVSTLELGDSALYLCASSLIGGQSYEQYFGPGTRLTVT.

This chain joins TRBV20-1 and TRBJ2-2; TRBD2 matches 13 bases. CDR3 size: 16 residues. Germline CDR1 and CDR2: DFQATT and SNEGSKA (reference sequence). V shed 4 bases and J 7 bases; nucleotides not matched to a gene: 9. CDR3 sequence reads: CSATLGLAGNGGELFF. CDR3 coding DNA: TGCAGTGCTACCTTGGGACTAGCGGGAAATGGCGGGGAGCTGTTTTTT.

This clonotype appeared many times. The V gene is TRBV7-9, the J gene TRBJ2-5; weak D call: TRBD2 (6 bases). Germline values: CDR1 SEHNR, CDR2 FQNEAQ (reference sequence). V shed 5 bases and J shed 10 bases, with 14 bases lying between them. The CDR3 length is 12 residues. CDR3 sequence reads: CASSREWGDQYF. The CDR3 DNA sequence: TGTGCCAGCAGCAGAGAGTGGGGGGACCAGTACTTC.

This clonotype was found many times. The chain carries TRBV14 and TRBJ1-1, with D perhaps TRBD1 (6 bases). V lost 3 bases to trimming and J lost 8 bases, with 13 bases between them. Germline-derived CDR1 and CDR2 are SGHDN and FVKESK. The CDR3 spans 13 residues. CDR3 in amino acids: CASSHNPGEEAFF. DNA for the CDR3: TGTGCCAGCAGCCACAACCCAGGGGAAGAAGCTTTCTTT.

In the case of this clonotype: The junction departs from germline at one end; a sequencing error may be responsible. V usage is TRBV7-9 and J usage is TRBJ2-1; unclear D gene. The CDR3 spans 13 residues. Germline V gene data show CDR1 as SEHNR and CDR2 as FQNEAQ (reference sequence). The DNA for the CDR3 is TGTGCCAGCGGCTTATACCGTCTGAGTGAGCAGTTCTTC. Protein sequence: CASGLYRLSEQFF. Variable domain in full (rest from reference TRBV7-9 and TRBJ2-1): DTGVSQNPRHKITKRGQNVTFRCDPISEHNRLYWYRQTLGQGPEFLTYFQNEAQLEKSRLLSDRFSAERPKGSFSTLEIQRTEQGDSAMYLCASGLYRLSEQFFGPGTRLTVL.

This clonotype was counted between two and nine times. The gene calls are TRBV29-1 and TRBJ1-2; TRBD1 is a possible D gene (6 bases). The CDR3 length is 10 residues. V dropped 5 bases and J dropped 6 bases, with 7 bases sitting between them. From germline, CDR1 is SQVTM and CDR2 ANQGSEA. In nucleotides, the CDR3 is TGCAGCGTTTACAGGGATGGCTACACCTTC. Protein sequence: CSVYRDGYTF. Together with reference TRBV29-1 and TRBJ1-2, the CDR3 gives the full variable domain: SAVISQKPSRDICQRGTSLTIQCQVDSQVTMMFWYRQQPGQSLTLIATANQGSEATYESGFVIDKFPISRPNLTFSTLTVSNMSPEDSSIYLCSVYRDGYTFGSGTRLTVV.

This clonotype occurred a few times. The CDR3 DNA follows: TGTGCCAGCAGCCCCCCCGGGACACCCTACGAGCAGTACTTC. Protein: CASSPPGTPYEQYF. The gene calls are TRBV13 and TRBJ2-7; weak D call: TRBD1 (6 bases). The CDR3 loop spans 14 amino acids. Germline assignment: CDR1 PRHDT and CDR2 FYEKMQ (reference sequence). Trimming left V 5 bases short and J 2 bases short, with 13 bases between.

Only a few counts were recorded for this clonotype. This rearrangement joins TRBV12-3 or TRBV12-4 to TRBJ1-6; the D is unclear. The ends were cut back, 2 bases at V and 8 bases at J, with 13 bases in the middle. This CDR3 is 15 amino acids long. In DNA form, the CDR3 reads TGTGCCAGCAGTTTATCGGGCCCGCGGTATTCACCCCTCCACTTT. This sequence encodes CASSLSGPRYSPLHF.

This sequence joins TRBV6-2 or TRBV6-3 and TRBJ1-1; the D gene is possibly TRBD1 (6 bases). Germline assignment: CDR1 MNHEY and CDR2 SVGEGT. This CDR3 is 13 amino acids long. Trimming shortened V by 4 bases and J by 4 bases, and 10 bases separated the two germline ends. The CDR3 DNA reads as TGTGCCAGCAGTTTGGACAGAACCACTGAAGCTTTCTTT. This encodes CASSLDRTTEAFF.

The chain employs TRBV19 and TRBJ1-5; 10 bases are a match to TRBD1. J gave up 6 bases and V 6 bases, and 8 bases lay outside the gene matches. The CDR3 has 15 residues. Germline CDR1 is LNHDA and CDR2 is SQIVND (reference sequence). The CDR3 bases are TGTGCCAGTAGGCCCCCGGGGGACAGGGGTCAGCCCCAGCATTTT. This codes for CASRPPGDRGQPQHF.

There are many counts of this clonotype. The gene calls are TRBV28 and TRBJ2-3, with 11 bases lining up with TRBD1. Trimming removed 6 bases from V and 3 bases from J; junction bases left unmatched: 5. The CDR3 totals 15 residues. CDR1 is MDHEN and CDR2 is SYDVKM in the germline V gene. CDR3 in DNA: TGTGCCAGCAGACCGGACAGGGGGCAGACAGATACGCAGTATTTT. Encoded protein: CASRPDRGQTDTQYF.

The chain carries TRBV4-1 and TRBJ2-7; the D is unclear. V dropped 3 bases and J dropped 3 bases, with 9 bases sitting between them. CDR3 length: 13 residues. Germline CDR1 is MGHRA and CDR2 is YSYEKL. As DNA, the CDR3 is TGCGCCAGCAGCCACGATCCTTTCTACGAGCAGTACTTC. Protein product: CASSHDPFYEQYF.

This clonotype appeared a few times. V and J are TRBV28 and TRBJ1-5; D not resolved. This CDR3 is 14 amino acids long. CDR1 and CDR2 from the germline V gene are MDHEN and SYDVKM. The germline V and J ends were trimmed by 3 bases and 6 bases, with 12 bases remaining between them. The CDR3 here is CASSFRRERQPQHF. The DNA for the CDR3 is TGTGCCAGCAGTTTTCGCCGCGAACGTCAGCCCCAGCATTTT.